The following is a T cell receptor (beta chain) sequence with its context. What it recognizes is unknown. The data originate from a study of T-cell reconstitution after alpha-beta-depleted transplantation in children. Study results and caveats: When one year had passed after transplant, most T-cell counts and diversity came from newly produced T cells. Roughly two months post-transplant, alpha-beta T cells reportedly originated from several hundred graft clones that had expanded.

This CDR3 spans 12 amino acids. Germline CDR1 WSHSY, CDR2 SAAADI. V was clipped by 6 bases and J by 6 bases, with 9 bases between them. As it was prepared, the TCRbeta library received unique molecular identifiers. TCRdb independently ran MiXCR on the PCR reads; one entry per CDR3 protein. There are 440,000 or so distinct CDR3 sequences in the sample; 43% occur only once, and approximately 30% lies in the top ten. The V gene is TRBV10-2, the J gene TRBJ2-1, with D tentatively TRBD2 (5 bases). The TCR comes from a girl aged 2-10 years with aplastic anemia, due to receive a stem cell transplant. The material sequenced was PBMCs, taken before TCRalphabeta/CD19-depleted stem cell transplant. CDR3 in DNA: TGCGCCAGCAGGCGACGGGGCAATGAGCAGTTCTTC. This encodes CASRRRGNEQFF.